Sequencing of this TCR beta chain was carried out in a study of blood T cell repertoires in COVID-19. Authors' methods: From reference gene primer amplification, estimates of nucleated cell counts were derived. Sequencing used immunoSEQ multiplex PCR; TCRdb keeps in-frame clones, though not all of them. The V and J calls and the clone size are those of that table, but D and trimming were determined from the DNA. The repertoire holds roughly 300,000 clones, with about 85% as singletons. The study drew participants aged about 18 to 95 years from approximately 25 US areas. Participants were placed into cohorts based on the clinical history they reported. Each recovered donor of Cohort 3 presented with two negative PCRs, clearance, or symptom resolution. With 1 base removed from V and 0 bases from J, the gap between germline ends came to 7 bases. The CDR3 consists of 15 residues. Germline CDR1 and CDR2: MGHRA and YSYEKL.

The material sequenced was PBMCs or T cells enriched from blood (not recorded which). The sequence was obtained from a woman aged 25-40 years who had recovered from COVID-19. The genes are TRBV4-1 and TRBJ1-3; the D is unclear. The CDR3 DNA is TGCGCCAGCAGCCAAGTACAGCTCTCTGGAAACACCATATATTTT. Its translation is CASSQVQLSGNTIYF.